The sequence of this T cell receptor (beta chain) was determined in a study of graft-versus-host responses after intestinal transplantation. The wider study: All of the recipients had induction that used anti-thymocyte globulin, then tacrolimus and steroids for approximately 3 years.

V dropped 6 bases and J dropped 0 bases, with 12 bases sitting between them. Per the germline V gene, CDR1 is MNHEY and CDR2 is SMNVEV (reference sequence). The CDR3 spans 14 residues. Here immunoSEQ multiplex PCR was the method, and the copy in TCRdb shows in-frame clones only, minus some. The sample carries more than 90,000 clones, 80% to 95% recorded once. Findings and caveats of the study: The recipient marrow held GvH clones, and some of them showed up first in ileum or blood. GvH clone levels peaked in circulation, and this peak was associated with early post-transplant HvG declines.

The count of this clone is one. The target antigen is unknown. The sequences come from unstimulated CD8+ T cells sorted from spleen or lymph node cells, collected before intestinal transplant. The rearrangement links TRBV27 to TRBJ2-7; D remains ambiguous. The receptor was isolated from a human donor who received an intestinal transplant. The chain's CDR3 is CASSRDIDSYEQYF. The CDR3 nucleotides read TGTGCCAGCAGCCGAGATATAGACTCCTACGAGCAGTACTTC.